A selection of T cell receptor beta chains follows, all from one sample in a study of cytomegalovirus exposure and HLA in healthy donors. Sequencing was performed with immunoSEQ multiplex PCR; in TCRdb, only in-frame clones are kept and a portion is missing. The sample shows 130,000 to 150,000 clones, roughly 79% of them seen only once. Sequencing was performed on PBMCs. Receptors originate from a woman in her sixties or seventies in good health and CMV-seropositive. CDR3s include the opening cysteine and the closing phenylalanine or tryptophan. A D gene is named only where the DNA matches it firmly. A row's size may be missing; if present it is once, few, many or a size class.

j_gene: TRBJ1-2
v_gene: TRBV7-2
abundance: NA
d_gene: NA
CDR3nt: TGTGCCAGCAGCTTAGTAGGGGGGGGGCAGGACGATTATGGCTACACCTTC
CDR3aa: CASSLVGGGQDDYGYTF

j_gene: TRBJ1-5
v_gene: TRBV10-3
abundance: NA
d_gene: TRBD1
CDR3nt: TGTGCCATCAGCGAAACAGGGGATCAGCCCCAGCATTTT
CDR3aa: CAISETGDQPQHF

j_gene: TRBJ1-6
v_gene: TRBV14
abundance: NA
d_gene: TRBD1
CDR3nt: TGTGCCAGCAGCGATACCGGGACAGCGCGCTATAATTCACCCCTCCACTTT
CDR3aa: CASSDTGTARYNSPLHF

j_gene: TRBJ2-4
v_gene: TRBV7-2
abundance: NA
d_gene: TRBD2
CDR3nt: TGTGCCAGCGGATTAGCGGGAGTAAGGGACATTCAGTACTTC
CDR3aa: CASGLAGVRDIQYF

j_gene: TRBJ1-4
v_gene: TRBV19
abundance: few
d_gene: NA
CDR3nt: TGTGCCAGTAGGGGCGCTTCTGAAAAACTGTTTTTT
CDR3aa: CASRGASEKLFF

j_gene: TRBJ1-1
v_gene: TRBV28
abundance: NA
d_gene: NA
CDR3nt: TGTGCCAGCAGTCGGCCCACAGGCCTATCCACTGAAGCTTTCTTT
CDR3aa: CASSRPTGLSTEAFF

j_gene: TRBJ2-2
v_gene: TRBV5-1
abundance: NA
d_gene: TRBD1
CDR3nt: TGCGCCAGCAGCCCCCTTCCAGGGGGAACCGGGGAGCTGTTTTTT
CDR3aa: CASSPLPGGTGELFF

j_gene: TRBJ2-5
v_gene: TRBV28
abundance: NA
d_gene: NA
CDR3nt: TGTGCCAGCAGTTTATGGGGGGCCCCTGGGGAGACCCAGTACTTC
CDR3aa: CASSLWGAPGETQYF

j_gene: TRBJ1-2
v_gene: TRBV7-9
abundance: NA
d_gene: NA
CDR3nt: TGTGCCAGCAGCTTGCCAGGACAGAGTCTTAACTATGGCTACACCTTC
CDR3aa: CASSLPGQSLNYGYTF

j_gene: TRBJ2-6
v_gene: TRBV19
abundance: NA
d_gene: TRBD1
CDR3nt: TGTGCCAGTAGTATGTGGCAGGGGGTGACTGGGGCCAACGTCCTGACTTTC
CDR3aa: CASSMWQGVTGANVLTF

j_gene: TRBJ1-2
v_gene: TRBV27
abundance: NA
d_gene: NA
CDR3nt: TGTGCCAGCAGTCCAACAGGTGTTAACTATGGCTACACCTTC
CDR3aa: CASSPTGVNYGYTF

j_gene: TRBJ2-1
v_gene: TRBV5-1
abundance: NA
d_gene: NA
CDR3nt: TGCGCCAGCAGCGGGAGAAGGTACAATGAGCAGTTCTTC
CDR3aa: CASSGRRYNEQFF

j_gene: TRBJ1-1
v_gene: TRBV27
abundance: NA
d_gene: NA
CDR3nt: TGTGCCACCCTCGGTTGGAACACTGAAGCTTTCTTT
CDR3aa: CATLGWNTEAFF

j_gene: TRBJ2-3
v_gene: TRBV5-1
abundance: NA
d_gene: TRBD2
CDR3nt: TGCGCCAGCAGCTTAAACAGCGGGACCTGGACAGATACGCAGTATTTT
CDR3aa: CASSLNSGTWTDTQYF

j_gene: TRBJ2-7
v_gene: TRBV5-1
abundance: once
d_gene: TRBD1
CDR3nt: TGCGCCAGCAGGGGGACAGGGAGGGAGCAGTACTTC
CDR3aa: CASRGTGREQYF

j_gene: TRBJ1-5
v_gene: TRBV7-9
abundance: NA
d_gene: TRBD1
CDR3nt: TGTGCCAGCAGCTTAAGGGCAGGGGGCGGGGGTCAGCCCCAGCATTTT
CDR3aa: CASSLRAGGGGQPQHF

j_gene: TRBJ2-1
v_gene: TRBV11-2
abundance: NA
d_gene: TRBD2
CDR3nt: TGTGCCAGCAACCTAATAGCGGGACCTTCCTACAATGAGCAGTTCTTC
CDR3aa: CASNLIAGPSYNEQFF

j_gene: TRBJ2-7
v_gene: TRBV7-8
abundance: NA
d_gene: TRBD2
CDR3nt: TGTGCCAGCAGCTTAGAGACTAGCGGGGCCTACGAGCAGTACTTC
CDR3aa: CASSLETSGAYEQYF

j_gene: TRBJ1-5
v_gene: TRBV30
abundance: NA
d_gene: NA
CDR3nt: TGTGCCTGGAGTCTGGGGCAGGGTTATCAGCCCCAGCATTTT
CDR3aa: CAWSLGQGYQPQHF

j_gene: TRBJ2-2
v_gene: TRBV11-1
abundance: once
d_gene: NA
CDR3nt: TGTGCCAGCAGCCCCTCCCCCGGCACCGGGGAGCTGTTTTTT
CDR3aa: CASSPSPGTGELFF

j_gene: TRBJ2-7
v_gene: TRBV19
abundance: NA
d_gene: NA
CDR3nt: TGTGCCAGTAGTTCTGTTGGGCTCGAGCAGTACTTC
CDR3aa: CASSSVGLEQYF

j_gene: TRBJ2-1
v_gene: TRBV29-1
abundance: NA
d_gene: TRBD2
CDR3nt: TGCAGCGTTATCTTGAGCGGGATCTACAATGAGCAGTTCTTC
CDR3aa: CSVILSGIYNEQFF

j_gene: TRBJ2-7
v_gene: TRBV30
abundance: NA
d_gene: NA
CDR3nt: TGTGCCTGGAGCCCGGACATAAGCGAGCAGTACTTC
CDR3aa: CAWSPDISEQYF

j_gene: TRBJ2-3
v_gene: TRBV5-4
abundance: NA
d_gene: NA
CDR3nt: TGTGCCAGCAGCGTGGACGGAGTGGGTATAAGCACAGATACGCAGTATTTT
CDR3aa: CASSVDGVGISTDTQYF

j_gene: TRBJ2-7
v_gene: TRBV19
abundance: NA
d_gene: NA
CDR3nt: TGTGCCAGTAGTTCCCTTCTAACGCCCGAGAACGAGCAGTACTTC
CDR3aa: CASSSLLTPENEQYF

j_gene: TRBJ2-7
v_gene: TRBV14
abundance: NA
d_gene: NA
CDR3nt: TGTGCCAGCAGCGAGAGACTTTATTACGAGCAGTACTTC
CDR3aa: CASSERLYYEQYF

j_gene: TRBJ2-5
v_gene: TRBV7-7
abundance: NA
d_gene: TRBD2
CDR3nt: TGTGCTAGCAGCTTAGCACCTAGCGGGAGGGAGACCCAGTACTTC
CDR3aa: CASSLAPSGRETQYF

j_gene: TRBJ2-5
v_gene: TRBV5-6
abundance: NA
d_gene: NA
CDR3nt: TGTGCCAGCCTGGGCCGAGAGACCCAGTACTTC
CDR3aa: CASLGRETQYF

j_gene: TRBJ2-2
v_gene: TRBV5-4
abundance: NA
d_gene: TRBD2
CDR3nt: TGTGCCAGCAGCTTTGGGGGTAGCGGGAGGGCCACCGGGGAGCTGTTTTTT
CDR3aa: CASSFGGSGRATGELFF

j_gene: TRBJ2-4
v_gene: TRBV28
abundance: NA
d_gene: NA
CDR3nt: TGTGCCAGCAATGGGGCTAACAAAAACATTCAGTACTTC
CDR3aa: CASNGANKNIQYF

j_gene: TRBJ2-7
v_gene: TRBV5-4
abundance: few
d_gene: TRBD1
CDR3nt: TGTGCCAGCAGTCCTGGACGCCGGGACAGGGGTTACGAGCAGTACTTC
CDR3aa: CASSPGRRDRGYEQYF

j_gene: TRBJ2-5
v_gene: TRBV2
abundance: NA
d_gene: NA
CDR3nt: TGTGCCATAGGGGGGGCGGGAGTCCAAGAGACCCAGTACTTC
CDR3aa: CAIGGAGVQETQYF

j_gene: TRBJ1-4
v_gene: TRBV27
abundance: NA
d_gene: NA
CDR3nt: TGTGCCAGCAGTTTCTCCGCAACTAATGAAAAACTGTTTTTT
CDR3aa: CASSFSATNEKLFF

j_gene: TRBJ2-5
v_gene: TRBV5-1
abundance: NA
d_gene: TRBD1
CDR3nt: TGCGCCAGCAGCTTGGGTGGGACAGGGTTACAAGAGACCCAGTACTTC
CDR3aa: CASSLGGTGLQETQYF

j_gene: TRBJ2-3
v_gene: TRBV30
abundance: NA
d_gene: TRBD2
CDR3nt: TGTGCCTGGAGTGTACTAGCGGGAGGGCCCGAGTCGCAGTATTTT
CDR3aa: CAWSVLAGGPESQYF

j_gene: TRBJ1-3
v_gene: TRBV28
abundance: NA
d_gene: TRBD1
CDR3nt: TGTGCCAGCAGTCCCCGGGACAGAAGCTCTGGAAACACCATATACTTT
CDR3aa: CASSPRDRSSGNTIYF

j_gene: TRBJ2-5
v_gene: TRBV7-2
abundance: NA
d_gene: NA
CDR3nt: TGTGCCAGCAGCTTAGAACTATCCTCGGAGACCCAGTACTTC
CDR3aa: CASSLELSSETQYF